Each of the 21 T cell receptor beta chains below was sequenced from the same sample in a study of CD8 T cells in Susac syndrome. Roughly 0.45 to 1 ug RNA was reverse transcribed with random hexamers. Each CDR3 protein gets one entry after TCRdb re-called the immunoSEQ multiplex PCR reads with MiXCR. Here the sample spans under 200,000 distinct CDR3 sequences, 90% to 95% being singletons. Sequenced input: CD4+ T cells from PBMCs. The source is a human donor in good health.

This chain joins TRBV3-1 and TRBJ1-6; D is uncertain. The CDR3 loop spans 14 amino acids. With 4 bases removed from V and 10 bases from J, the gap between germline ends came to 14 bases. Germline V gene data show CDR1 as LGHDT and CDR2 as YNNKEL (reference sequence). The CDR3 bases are TGTGCCAGCAGCCCCCTGTCCGGGGTGTCACCCCTCCACTTT. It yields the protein CASSPLSGVSPLHF.

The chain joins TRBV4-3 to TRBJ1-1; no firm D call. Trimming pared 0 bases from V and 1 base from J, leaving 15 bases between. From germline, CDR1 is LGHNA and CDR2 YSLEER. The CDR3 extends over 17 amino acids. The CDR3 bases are TGCGCCAGCAGCCAAGATCCTAGCGGGGTCACGAACACTGAAGCTTTCTTT. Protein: CASSQDPSGVTNTEAFF.

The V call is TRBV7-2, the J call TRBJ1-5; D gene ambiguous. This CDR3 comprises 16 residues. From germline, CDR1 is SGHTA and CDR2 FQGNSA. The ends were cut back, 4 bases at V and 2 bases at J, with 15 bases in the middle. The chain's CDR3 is CASSSTQSDGNQPQHF. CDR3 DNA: TGTGCCAGCAGCTCAACTCAATCGGACGGCAATCAGCCCCAGCATTTT.

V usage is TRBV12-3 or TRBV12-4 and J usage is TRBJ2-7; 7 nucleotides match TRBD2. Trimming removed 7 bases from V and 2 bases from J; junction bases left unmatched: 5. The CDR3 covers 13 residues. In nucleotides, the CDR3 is TGTGCCAGCAAACCGGGAGGTACCTACGAGCAGTACTTC. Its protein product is CASKPGGTYEQYF.

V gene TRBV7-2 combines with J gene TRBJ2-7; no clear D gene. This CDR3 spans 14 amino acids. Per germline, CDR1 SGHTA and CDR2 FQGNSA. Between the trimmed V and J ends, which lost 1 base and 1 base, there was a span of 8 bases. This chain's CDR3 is CASSLGGPSYEQYF. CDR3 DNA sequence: TGTGCCAGCAGCTTAGGGGGTCCTTCCTACGAGCAGTACTTC.

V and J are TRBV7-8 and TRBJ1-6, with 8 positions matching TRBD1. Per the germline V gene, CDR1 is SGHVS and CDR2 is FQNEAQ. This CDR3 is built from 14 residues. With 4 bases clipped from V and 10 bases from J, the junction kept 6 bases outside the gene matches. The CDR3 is CASSSDRGGSPLHF. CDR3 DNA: TGTGCCAGCAGCTCCGACAGGGGCGGCTCACCCCTCCACTTT.

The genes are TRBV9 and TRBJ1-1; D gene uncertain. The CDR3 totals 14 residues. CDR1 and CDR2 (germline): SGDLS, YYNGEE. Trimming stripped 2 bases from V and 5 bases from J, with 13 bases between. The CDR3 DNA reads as TGTGCCAGCAGCGTTCATGGGTTGGGGACTGAAGCTTTCTTT. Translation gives CASSVHGLGTEAFF.

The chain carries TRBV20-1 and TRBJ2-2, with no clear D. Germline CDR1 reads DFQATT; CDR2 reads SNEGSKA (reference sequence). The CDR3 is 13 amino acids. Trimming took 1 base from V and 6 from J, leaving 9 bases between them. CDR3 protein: CSARGARPGELFF. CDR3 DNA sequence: TGCAGTGCTAGAGGGGCACGGCCCGGGGAGCTGTTTTTT.

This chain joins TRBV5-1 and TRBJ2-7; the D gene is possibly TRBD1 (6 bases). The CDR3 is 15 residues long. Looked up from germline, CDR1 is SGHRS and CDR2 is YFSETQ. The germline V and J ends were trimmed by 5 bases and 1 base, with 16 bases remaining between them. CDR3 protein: CASSPQGGMSYEQYF. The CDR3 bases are TGCGCCAGCAGTCCACAGGGTGGTATGTCCTACGAGCAGTACTTC.

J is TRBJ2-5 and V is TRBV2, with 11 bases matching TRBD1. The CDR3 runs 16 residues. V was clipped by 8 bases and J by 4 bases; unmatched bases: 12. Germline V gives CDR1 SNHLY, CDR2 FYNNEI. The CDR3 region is CASRTGGNFGGETQYF. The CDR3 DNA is TGTGCCAGCCGGACAGGGGGCAACTTTGGGGGAGAGACCCAGTACTTC.

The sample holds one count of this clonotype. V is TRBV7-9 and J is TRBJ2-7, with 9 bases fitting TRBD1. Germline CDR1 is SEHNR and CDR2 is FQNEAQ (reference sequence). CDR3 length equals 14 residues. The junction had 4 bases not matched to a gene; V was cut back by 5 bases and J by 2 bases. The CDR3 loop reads CASSGRDRAYEQYF. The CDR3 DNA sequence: TGTGCCAGCAGCGGCCGGGACAGGGCCTACGAGCAGTACTTC.

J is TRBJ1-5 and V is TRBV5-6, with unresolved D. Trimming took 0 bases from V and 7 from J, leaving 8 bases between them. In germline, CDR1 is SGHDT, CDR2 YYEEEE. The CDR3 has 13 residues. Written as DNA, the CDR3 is TGTGCCAGCAGCTTGGGTTCGAAACAGCCCCAGCATTTT. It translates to CASSLGSKQPQHF.

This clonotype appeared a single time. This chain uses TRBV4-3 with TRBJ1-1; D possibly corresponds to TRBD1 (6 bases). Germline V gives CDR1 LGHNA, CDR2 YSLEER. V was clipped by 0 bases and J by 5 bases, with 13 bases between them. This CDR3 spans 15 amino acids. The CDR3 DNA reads TGCGCCAGCAGCCAAGATGATCGGGGGCGTACTGAAGCTTTCTTT. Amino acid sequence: CASSQDDRGRTEAFF.

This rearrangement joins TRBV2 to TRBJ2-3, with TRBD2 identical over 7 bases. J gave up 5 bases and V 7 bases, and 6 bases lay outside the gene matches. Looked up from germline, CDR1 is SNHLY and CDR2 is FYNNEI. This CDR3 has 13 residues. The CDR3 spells CASNTGLEDTQYF. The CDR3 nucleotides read TGTGCCAGCAACACTGGACTAGAAGATACGCAGTATTTT. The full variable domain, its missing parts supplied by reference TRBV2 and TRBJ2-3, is EPEVTQTPSHQVTQMGQEVILRCVPISNHLYFYWYRQILGQKVEFLVSFYNNEISEKSEIFDDQFSVERPDGSNFTLKIRSTKLEDSAMYFCASNTGLEDTQYFGPGTRLTVL.

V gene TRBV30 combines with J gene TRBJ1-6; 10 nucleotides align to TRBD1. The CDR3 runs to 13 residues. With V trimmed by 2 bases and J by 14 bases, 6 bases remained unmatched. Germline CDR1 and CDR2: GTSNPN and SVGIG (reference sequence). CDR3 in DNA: TGTGCCTGGAGTACGGACAGGGGGTTTGCCCTCCACTTT. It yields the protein CAWSTDRGFALHF.

In nucleotides, the CDR3 is TGTGCCAGCAGTCGGACTGGGCCATCTTCGGATACGCAGTATTTT. This gives the protein CASSRTGPSSDTQYF. This chain uses TRBV2 with TRBJ2-3, with a weak D call TRBD2 (5 bases). Per the germline V gene, CDR1 is SNHLY and CDR2 is FYNNEI. This CDR3 is 15 amino acids long. V was cut by 5 bases and J by 6 bases, with 18 bases left in between.

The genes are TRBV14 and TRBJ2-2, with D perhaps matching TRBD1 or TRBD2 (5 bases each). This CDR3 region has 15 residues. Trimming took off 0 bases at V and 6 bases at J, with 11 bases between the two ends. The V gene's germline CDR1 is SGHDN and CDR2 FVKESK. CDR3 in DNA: TGTGCCAGCAGCCAAGATCCCGGGACCCCCGGGGAGCTGTTTTTT. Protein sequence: CASSQDPGTPGELFF.

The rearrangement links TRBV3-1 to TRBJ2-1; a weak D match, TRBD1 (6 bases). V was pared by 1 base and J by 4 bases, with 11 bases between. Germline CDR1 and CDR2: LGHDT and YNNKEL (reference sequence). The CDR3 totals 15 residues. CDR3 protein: CASSQGLGGYNEQFF. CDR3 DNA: TGTGCCAGCAGCCAAGGGCTAGGGGGATACAATGAGCAGTTCTTC.

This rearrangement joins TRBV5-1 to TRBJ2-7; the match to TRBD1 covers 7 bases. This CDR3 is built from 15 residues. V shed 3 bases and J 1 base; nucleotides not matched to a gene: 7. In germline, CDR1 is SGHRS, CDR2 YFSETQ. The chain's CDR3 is CASSSPGTESYEQYF. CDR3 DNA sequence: TGCGCCAGCAGCTCCCCCGGGACAGAGTCCTACGAGCAGTACTTC.

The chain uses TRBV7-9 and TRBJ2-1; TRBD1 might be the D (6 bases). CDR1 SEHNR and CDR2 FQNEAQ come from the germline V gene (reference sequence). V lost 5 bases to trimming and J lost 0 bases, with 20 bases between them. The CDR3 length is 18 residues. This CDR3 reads CASSLRDKSSSSYNEQFF. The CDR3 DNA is TGTGCCAGCAGCCTCCGGGACAAAAGCTCGAGCTCCTACAATGAGCAGTTCTTC. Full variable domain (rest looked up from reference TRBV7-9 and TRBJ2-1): DTGVSQNPRHKITKRGQNVTFRCDPISEHNRLYWYRQTLGQGPEFLTYFQNEAQLEKSRLLSDRFSAERPKGSFSTLEIQRTEQGDSAMYLCASSLRDKSSSSYNEQFFGPGTRLTVL.

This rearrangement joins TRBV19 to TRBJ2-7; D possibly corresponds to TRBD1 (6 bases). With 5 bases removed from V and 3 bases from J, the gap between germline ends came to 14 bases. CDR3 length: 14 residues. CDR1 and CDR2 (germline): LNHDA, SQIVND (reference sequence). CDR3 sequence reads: CASSGALGGYEQYF. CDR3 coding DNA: TGTGCCAGTAGTGGCGCTCTAGGGGGCTACGAGCAGTACTTC.